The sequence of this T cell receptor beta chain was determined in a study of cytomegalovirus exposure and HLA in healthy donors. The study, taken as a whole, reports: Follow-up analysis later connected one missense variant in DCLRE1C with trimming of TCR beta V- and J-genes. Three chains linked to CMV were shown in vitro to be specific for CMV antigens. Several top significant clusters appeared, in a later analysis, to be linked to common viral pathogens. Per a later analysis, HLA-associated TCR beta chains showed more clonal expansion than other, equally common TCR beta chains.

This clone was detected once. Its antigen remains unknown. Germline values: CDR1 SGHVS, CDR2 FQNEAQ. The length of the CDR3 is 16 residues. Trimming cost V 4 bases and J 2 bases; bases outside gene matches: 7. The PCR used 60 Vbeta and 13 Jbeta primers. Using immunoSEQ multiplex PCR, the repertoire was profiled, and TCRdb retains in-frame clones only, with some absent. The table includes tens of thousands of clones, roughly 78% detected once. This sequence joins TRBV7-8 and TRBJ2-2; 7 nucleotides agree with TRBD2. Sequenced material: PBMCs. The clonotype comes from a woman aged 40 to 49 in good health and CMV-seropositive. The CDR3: CASSYRPGLNTGELFF. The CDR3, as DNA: TGTGCCAGCAGCTACAGACCGGGACTAAACACCGGGGAGCTGTTTTTT.